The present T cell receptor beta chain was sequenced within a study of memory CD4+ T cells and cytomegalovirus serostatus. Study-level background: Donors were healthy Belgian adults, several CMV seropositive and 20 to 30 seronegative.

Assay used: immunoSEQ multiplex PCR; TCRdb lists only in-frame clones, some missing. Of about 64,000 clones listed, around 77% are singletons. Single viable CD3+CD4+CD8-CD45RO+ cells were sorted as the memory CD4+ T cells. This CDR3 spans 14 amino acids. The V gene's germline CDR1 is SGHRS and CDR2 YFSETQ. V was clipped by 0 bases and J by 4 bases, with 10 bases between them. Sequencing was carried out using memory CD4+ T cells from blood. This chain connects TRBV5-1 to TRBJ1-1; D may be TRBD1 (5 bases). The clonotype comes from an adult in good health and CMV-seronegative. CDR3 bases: TGCGCCAGCAGCTTGGCCGGGGGAGGCACTGAAGCTTTCTTT. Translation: CASSLAGGGTEAFF.